The source of this TCR beta chain is a study of OX40 agonist ivuxolimab in advanced cancers. Blood draws occurred at baseline, cycle 4 day 1, and cycle 7 day 1. Germline V gives CDR1 LGHNA, CDR2 YSLEER. This CDR3 is 12 amino acids long. The V and J ends lost 1 base and 7 bases respectively, with 5 bases between them. Profiling relied on immunoSEQ multiplex PCR, and the TCRdb table lists in-frame clones only, not all of them. The sample consists of tens of thousands of clones, 80% to 90% of them appearing once. Material: CD4+ or CD8+ T cells sorted from blood, obtained in a trial of the OX40 agonist ivuxolimab. The chain uses TRBV4-3 and TRBJ2-1, with unresolved D. The TCR originated in an adult with an advanced solid tumor such as melanoma, head and neck, liver or kidney cancer. DNA for the CDR3: TGCGCCAGCAGCCAAGCCCGGAATGAGCAGTTCTTC. This codes for CASSQARNEQFF.